This T cell receptor (beta chain) derives from a study of neurological immune-mediated disorders. Per the germline V gene, CDR1 is DFQATT and CDR2 is SNEGSKA (reference sequence). J lost 6 bases, V lost 6 bases, and 7 bases had no gene match. The CDR3 runs to 12 residues. TCRdb independently ran MiXCR on the 5' RACE reads; one entry per CDR3 protein. The table records approximately 30,000 distinct CDR3 sequences, about 6.2% of them present only once. This clonotype was observed many times. The sequence derives from a woman aged 50 to 65 in good health. The chain has TRBV20-1 and TRBJ1-2; 7 bases map to TRBD1. The source material was PBMCs. The CDR3 DNA reads TGCAGTGCCCCCCCAGGGACAGATGGCTACACCTTC. As protein: CSAPPGTDGYTF.